The 27 T cell receptor beta chains below were found in one sample sequenced in a study of identical twins. MiXCR was run by TCRdb on the 5' RACE reads, yielding one entry per CDR3 protein. The repertoire holds 200,000 to 250,000 distinct CDR3 sequences, with about 7% as singletons. Another study also made use of these data, one on yellow fever vaccine responses in identical twins.

Material: memory (CD45RO+) T cells sorted from blood. All receptors come from a woman aged 18-35 years in good health.

This clonotype was picked up many times. This rearrangement joins TRBV5-1 to TRBJ2-2, with D uncertain. Per germline, CDR1 SGHRS and CDR2 YFSETQ. The CDR3 consists of 15 residues. The V end was cut by 0 bases, the J end by 5 bases, with 11 bases between. Here the CDR3 reads CASSLVAEGTGELFF. The CDR3 DNA follows: TGCGCCAGCAGCTTGGTAGCAGAAGGAACCGGGGAGCTGTTTTTT.

This CDR3 reads CASSLYRASNEKLFF. In nucleotides, the CDR3 is TGTGCCAGCAGTCTATACAGGGCAAGCAATGAAAAACTGTTTTTT. This chain uses TRBV27 with TRBJ1-4, with D possibly TRBD1 on 6 matching bases. CDR1 is MNHEY and CDR2 is SMNVEV in the germline V gene (reference sequence). The CDR3 loop spans 15 amino acids. The V end was cut by 5 bases, the J end by 5 bases, with 15 bases between. Full variable domain (remainder filled in from reference TRBV27 and TRBJ1-4): EAQVTQNPRYLITVTGKKLTVTCSQNMNHEYMSWYRQDPGLGLRQIYYSMNVEVTDKGDVPEGYKVSRKEKRNFPLILESPSPNQTSLYFCASSLYRASNEKLFFGSGTQLSVL.

In this sample, this clonotype turned up a few times. This sequence joins TRBV6-1 and TRBJ2-3; 11 bases are a match to TRBD2. V trimming: 8 bases; J trimming: 8 bases; junction bases outside the gene matches: 12. Germline assignment: CDR1 MNHNS and CDR2 SASEGT. The CDR3 runs 15 residues. CDR3 sequence reads: CASENLAGGRGTQYF. The CDR3 coding sequence is TGTGCCAGCGAAAATCTAGCGGGAGGCCGGGGTACGCAGTATTTT.

This clonotype was seen many times. CDR3 residues: CASSTRDSNTEAFF. In DNA, the CDR3 is TGTGCCAGCAGCACCCGGGACAGCAACACTGAAGCTTTCTTT. The genes are TRBV3-1 and TRBJ1-1; TRBD1 aligns across 7 bases. This CDR3 is 14 amino acids long. The germline gives CDR1 LGHDT, CDR2 YNNKEL (reference sequence). J was trimmed by 2 bases and V by 5 bases; bases with no gene match: 5.

At least ten counts were recorded for this clonotype. The chain carries TRBV12-3 or TRBV12-4 and TRBJ1-6; 7 bases fit TRBD1. J was trimmed by 7 bases and V by 8 bases; bases with no gene match: 5. The CDR3 extends over 13 amino acids. Written as DNA, the CDR3 is TGTGCCAGCGTTTCACAGGGGAATTCACCCCTCCACTTT. Protein product: CASVSQGNSPLHF.

This clonotype was seen a few times. The CDR3 sequence is CASSGGQGISGANVLTF. The CDR3 nucleotides are TGTGCCAGCAGTGGGGGACAGGGAATCTCTGGGGCCAACGTCCTGACTTTC. The chain links TRBV6-4 to TRBJ2-6; TRBD1 matches at 9 bases. The CDR3 has 17 amino acids. J gave up 0 bases and V 4 bases, and 4 bases lay outside the gene matches. The germline V gene encodes CDR1 MRHNA and CDR2 SNTAGT.

The chain recombines TRBV6-4 with TRBJ1-1; 7 bases are a match to TRBD1. With 0 bases clipped from V and 4 bases from J, the junction kept 2 bases outside the gene matches. CDR1 is MRHNA and CDR2 is SNTAGT in the germline V gene. There are 14 residues in the CDR3. The CDR3 sequence: CASSDSGTATEAFF. CDR3 bases: TGTGCCAGCAGTGACTCCGGGACAGCCACTGAAGCTTTCTTT.

This clonotype has ten or more counts. In nucleotides, the CDR3 is TGTGCCAGCAGCTTAGCCCGGGCGGGTGGAAACACCATATATTTT. Its translation: CASSLARAGGNTIYF. The V gene is TRBV7-9, the J gene TRBJ1-3, with no clear D. Germline V lookup: CDR1 SEHNR, CDR2 FQNEAQ (reference sequence). The germline V and J ends were trimmed by 0 bases and 3 bases, with 9 bases remaining between them. The CDR3 contains 15 residues.

The chain links TRBV2 to TRBJ2-5; D might be TRBD2 (5 bases). Trimming left V 6 bases short and J 7 bases short, with 15 bases between. Germline V gene data show CDR1 as SNHLY and CDR2 as FYNNEI. The CDR3 is made up of 13 amino acids. CDR3 sequence (DNA): TGTGCCAGCAGCAGAACCACGGGGTGGACCCAGTACTTC. Protein: CASSRTTGWTQYF.

V usage is TRBV4-1 and J usage is TRBJ1-1; D not certain. The CDR3 loop spans 13 amino acids. Between the trimmed V and J ends, which lost 2 bases and 1 base, there was a span of 5 bases. The germline CDR1 and CDR2 sequences are MGHRA and YSYEKL. For the CDR3, the DNA is TGCGCCAGCAGCCAACAGGCGAACACTGAAGCTTTCTTT. Encoded protein: CASSQQANTEAFF.

In this sample, this clonotype turned up many times. The chain uses TRBV10-2 and TRBJ2-4; TRBD1 matches 9 bases. Germline V gene sequence: CDR1 WSHSY, CDR2 SAAADI. Germline trimming cut 3 bases from V and 6 bases from J; bases unmatched to any gene: 6. This CDR3 contains 15 residues. The CDR3 loop reads CASSERGQGANIQYF. CDR3 bases: TGCGCCAGCAGTGAAAGGGGACAGGGTGCAAACATTCAGTACTTC.

The chain has TRBV5-1 and TRBJ1-4; 8 nucleotides align to TRBD1. There are 15 residues in the CDR3. Germline-derived CDR1 and CDR2 are SGHRS and YFSETQ. The V segment lost 4 bases and the J segment 3 bases; nucleotides outside the gene matches: 5. CDR3 bases: TGCGCCAGCAGCCCCCGGACAGGGCCTAATGAAAAACTGTTTTTT. It translates to CASSPRTGPNEKLFF.

This chain uses TRBV6-5 with TRBJ2-1; D remains unclear. V was cut by 5 bases and J by 10 bases, with 18 bases left in between. The CDR3 has 14 residues. CDR1 is MNHEY, CDR2 SVGAGI, per germline. The CDR3 reads CASSPSGLPKEQFF. The CDR3 DNA reads TGTGCCAGCAGTCCCTCGGGCCTACCGAAAGAGCAGTTCTTC.

This chain joins TRBV6-1 and TRBJ2-2, with TRBD1 matching 11 bases. This CDR3 spans 15 amino acids. From germline, CDR1 is MNHNS and CDR2 SASEGT. V was clipped by 6 bases and J by 4 bases; unmatched bases: 4. CDR3 region: CASRAGQGVTGELFF. CDR3 coding DNA: TGTGCCAGCAGGGCGGGACAGGGGGTCACCGGGGAGCTGTTTTTT.

This sequence joins TRBV28 and TRBJ2-7, with D possibly matching TRBD2 (7 bases). CDR1 MDHEN and CDR2 SYDVKM come from the germline V gene. The CDR3 runs 13 residues. Trimming pared 4 bases from V and 6 bases from J, leaving 13 bases between. The CDR3 protein is CASSWGGLGEQYF. CDR3 nucleotides: TGTGCCAGCAGTTGGGGGGGGCTAGGCGAGCAGTACTTC.

This sequence joins TRBV5-1 and TRBJ2-1, with D perhaps TRBD2 (5 bases). The CDR3 loop spans 16 amino acids. With 0 bases removed from V and 6 bases from J, the gap between germline ends came to 16 bases. The germline V gene has CDR1 SGHRS and CDR2 YFSETQ. DNA for the CDR3: TGCGCCAGCAGCTTGGATCCCCGGAGGACTGGCAATGAGCAGTTCTTC. This translates into CASSLDPRRTGNEQFF.

Many counts were recorded for this clonotype. The chain is built from TRBV4-1 and TRBJ2-3, with 7 positions matching TRBD2. The CDR3 has 14 residues. Trimming took 9 bases from V and 2 from J; bases not matched to a gene: 8. In germline, CDR1 is MGHRA, CDR2 YSYEKL. The CDR3 DNA is TGCGCCAGTGAAGGCGGGGGACCCACAGATACGCAGTATTTT. Amino acid sequence: CASEGGGPTDTQYF.

Many counts were recorded for this clonotype. The chain carries TRBV12-3 or TRBV12-4 and TRBJ1-5; TRBD1 matches at 11 bases. V gave up 5 bases and J gave up 4 bases; unmatched junction bases: 7. The CDR3 covers 16 residues. Here the CDR3 DNA reads TGTGCCAGCAGTCCAACGGGACAGGGGGGTAATCAGCCCCAGCATTTT. It codes for CASSPTGQGGNQPQHF.

This clonotype was detected a few times. The chain uses TRBV2 and TRBJ1-4; D not certain. CDR3 size: 15 residues. CDR1 is SNHLY and CDR2 is FYNNEI in the germline V gene. The V end lost 6 bases, the J end lost 0 bases, and 11 bases lay between the germline ends. In nucleotides, the CDR3 is TGTGCCAGCAGACTCCAGGAAACAACTAATGAAAAACTGTTTTTT. It encodes CASRLQETTNEKLFF. Based on the CDR3 plus reference TRBV2 and TRBJ1-4, the full variable domain is EPEVTQTPSHQVTQMGQEVILRCVPISNHLYFYWYRQILGQKVEFLVSFYNNEISEKSEIFDDQFSVERPDGSNFTLKIRSTKLEDSAMYFCASRLQETTNEKLFFGSGTQLSVL.

This chain joins TRBV5-1 and TRBJ2-3; D perhaps matches TRBD2 (5 bases). V lost 0 bases and J 2 bases, leaving 10 bases between the germline ends. The CDR3 length is 15 residues. Germline CDR1 reads SGHRS; CDR2 reads YFSETQ. DNA for the CDR3: TGCGCCAGCAGCTTGGCGGGGAGTCTCACAGATACGCAGTATTTT. Protein: CASSLAGSLTDTQYF.

This clonotype was observed a few times. The rearrangement joins TRBV29-1 to TRBJ2-1; 8 nucleotides match TRBD2. Germline V lookup: CDR1 SQVTM, CDR2 ANQGSEA. The CDR3 extends over 17 amino acids. V trimming: 7 bases; J trimming: 8 bases; junction bases outside the gene matches: 22. The CDR3 DNA reads TGCAGCGCCGACGAACCCCGGGAGGGGGGGCGATCCTATGAGCAGTTCTTC. As protein: CSADEPREGGRSYEQFF.

This clonotype was found many times. The chain uses TRBV28 and TRBJ1-5; 7 positions agree with TRBD1. V gave up 2 bases and J gave up 5 bases; unmatched junction bases: 9. Per germline, CDR1 MDHEN and CDR2 SYDVKM. The CDR3 covers 16 residues. The CDR3 here is CASSLPPDRVDQPQHF. In DNA, the CDR3 is TGTGCCAGCAGTTTACCCCCCGACAGGGTCGATCAGCCCCAGCATTTT.

Ten or more counts support this clonotype. The rearrangement joins TRBV6-1 to TRBJ2-1; 7 nucleotides agree with TRBD1. Germline V gene data show CDR1 as MNHNS and CDR2 as SASEGT. Trimming removed 9 bases from V and 5 bases from J; junction bases left unmatched: 13. There are 15 residues in the CDR3. The CDR3 here is CASFPGQSPHNEQFF. Written as DNA, the CDR3 is TGTGCCAGTTTCCCGGGACAGAGTCCTCACAATGAGCAGTTCTTC.

This clonotype was seen a few times. The chain has TRBV20-1 and TRBJ2-1; TRBD2 aligns across 11 bases. V shed 5 bases and J 3 bases; nucleotides not matched to a gene: 6. The CDR3 covers 15 residues. Germline CDR1 reads DFQATT; CDR2 reads SNEGSKA (reference sequence). The CDR3 bases are TGCAGTGCTTTACCGGGACTAGCGGTCTACAATGAGCAGTTCTTC. This sequence encodes CSALPGLAVYNEQFF.

This chain joins TRBV27 and TRBJ1-1; maybe TRBD1 (5 bases). The CDR3 covers 17 residues. The V and J ends lost 4 bases and 5 bases respectively, with 23 bases between them. Germline V CDR1 and CDR2: MNHEY, SMNVEV (reference sequence). Written as DNA, the CDR3 is TGTGCCAGCAGTTCCCCCAGGGCCGCAGAACGTCGGACTGAAGCTTTCTTT. Its protein product is CASSSPRAAERRTEAFF.

V and J are TRBV5-4 and TRBJ2-7; maybe TRBD2 (6 bases). The length of the CDR3 is 15 residues. Trimming shortened V by 0 bases and J by 2 bases, and 12 bases separated the two germline ends. Germline V gene lookup returns CDR1 SGHNT and CDR2 YYREEE (reference sequence). The DNA for the CDR3 is TGTGCCAGCAGCTTGGATCCGTCGGGAGCCTACGAGCAGTACTTC. Translating it yields CASSLDPSGAYEQYF.

This clonotype was counted a few times. The V and J genes are TRBV5-4 and TRBJ1-1, with TRBD1 identical over 9 bases. Germline values: CDR1 SGHNT, CDR2 YYREEE (reference sequence). CDR3 size: 15 residues. Trimming cost V 4 bases and J 6 bases; bases outside gene matches: 10. This CDR3 reads CASSTPGQGFSEAFF. The DNA of the CDR3 is TGTGCCAGCAGCACCCCGGGACAGGGATTCTCTGAAGCTTTCTTT.